The 18 T cell receptor beta chains listed next were all sequenced from one sample in a study of blood T cell repertoires in COVID-19. Generated by immunoSEQ multiplex PCR, the TCRdb table keeps only in-frame clones and is missing some. Of approximately 170,000 clones listed, about 85% are singletons. The material sequenced was peripheral blood. Receptor source: a man in his thirties or forties with acute or convalescent COVID-19.

This chain connects TRBV18 to TRBJ2-3, with D perhaps matching TRBD2 (6 bases). Per the germline V gene, CDR1 is KGHSH and CDR2 is LQKENI. CDR3 length equals 15 residues. Trimming removed 7 bases at V and 0 bases at J, with 14 bases between. The DNA for the CDR3 is TGTGCCAGCTTCACCAGGAGCGGGAGCACAGATACGCAGTATTTT. Its translation is CASFTRSGSTDTQYF.

The chain employs TRBV4-2 and TRBJ1-3; possible D gene TRBD1, 5 bases. Germline-derived CDR1 and CDR2 are LGHNA and YNFKEQ. The CDR3 has 14 amino acids. The V and J ends lost 3 bases and 2 bases respectively, with 8 bases between them. The CDR3 is CASSQGRAGNTIYF. The DNA for the CDR3 is TGTGCCAGCAGCCAGGGCAGGGCTGGAAACACCATATATTTT.

This clone was seen a few times. This chain connects TRBV2 to TRBJ1-2, with D unresolved. This CDR3 contains 12 residues. Trimming shortened V by 3 bases and J by 2 bases, and 4 bases separated the two germline ends. Germline assignment: CDR1 SNHLY and CDR2 FYNNEI. This CDR3 reads CASSDRNYGYTF. The DNA for the CDR3 is TGTGCCAGCAGTGACAGGAACTATGGCTACACCTTC.

The CDR3 reads CASSQIEGFQPQHF. CDR3 DNA sequence: TGTGCCAGCAGCCAAATCGAGGGATTTCAGCCCCAGCATTTT. This chain links TRBV5-8 with TRBJ1-5; no clear D. CDR3 length equals 14 residues. Germline loops: CDR1 SGHTS, CDR2 YDEGEE. The V end was cut by 4 bases, the J end by 6 bases, with 14 bases between. Using reference TRBV5-8 and TRBJ1-5 for the parts outside the CDR3, the full variable domain is EAGVTQSPTHLIKTRGQQATLRCSPISGHTSVYWYQQALGLGLQFLLWYDEGEERNRGNFPPRFSGRQFPNYSSELNVNALELEDSALYLCASSQIEGFQPQHFGDGTRLSIL.

V usage is TRBV5-1 and J usage is TRBJ2-1; no clear D. V shed 0 bases and J shed 5 bases, with 6 bases lying between them. The CDR3 sequence is 13 residues long. CDR1 and CDR2 (germline): SGHRS, YFSETQ. For the CDR3, the DNA is TGCGCCAGCAGCTTGGACACCAACAATGAGCAGTTCTTC. It specifies CASSLDTNNEQFF.

The chain carries TRBV28 and TRBJ1-2; D gene ambiguous. V was pared by 3 bases and J by 0 bases, with 14 bases between. The CDR3 consists of 16 residues. Per germline, CDR1 MDHEN and CDR2 SYDVKM. This chain's CDR3 is CASSLGLGGTNYGYTF. The DNA of the CDR3 is TGTGCCAGCAGTTTGGGTCTGGGAGGGACTAACTATGGCTACACCTTC.

The chain uses TRBV2 and TRBJ2-3; TRBD2 is a possible D gene (5 bases). This CDR3 is 13 amino acids long. Trimming removed 8 bases from V and 4 bases from J, with 13 bases in between. Germline V gene sequence: CDR1 SNHLY, CDR2 FYNNEI. CDR3 coding DNA: TGTGCCAGCTGCTGGCTAGCCCCAGATACGCAGTATTTT. Translated: CASCWLAPDTQYF.

This clone was counted a single time. The chain employs TRBV6-5 and TRBJ2-1; 7 positions match TRBD1. Losses at the gene ends were 6 bases for V and 7 bases for J; bases not matched to a gene: 3. The CDR3 sequence is 12 residues long. Germline V gives CDR1 MNHEY, CDR2 SVGAGI. The CDR3 here is CASSRQGNEQFF. For the CDR3, the DNA is TGTGCCAGCAGCCGACAGGGAAATGAGCAGTTCTTC.

V and J are TRBV7-8 and TRBJ2-2; 11 bases line up with TRBD1. V was pared by 3 bases and J by 6 bases, with 6 bases of the junction left unmatched. This CDR3 spans 16 amino acids. Germline loops: CDR1 SGHVS, CDR2 FQNEAQ. CDR3 in DNA: TGTGCCAGCAGCTTGATTTGGACAGGGGGCCCCGGGGAGCTGTTTTTT. Translation gives CASSLIWTGGPGELFF.

The CDR3 loop is CASSQDFREKLFF. The CDR3 nucleotides are TGCGCCAGCAGCCAAGATTTTCGGGAAAAACTGTTTTTT. The genes are TRBV4-1 and TRBJ1-4; unclear D gene. This CDR3 is built from 13 residues. CDR1 is MGHRA and CDR2 is YSYEKL in the germline V gene. Trimming took off 0 bases at V and 8 bases at J, with 7 bases between the two ends.

The chain recombines TRBV6-4 with TRBJ2-7; D unresolved. The CDR3 has 13 residues. The V end lost 4 bases, the J end lost 2 bases, and 9 bases lay between the germline ends. Germline-derived CDR1 and CDR2 are MRHNA and SNTAGT. The CDR3 DNA sequence: TGTGCCAGCAGTGTAGAAGCGACCTACGAGCAGTACTTC. Protein product: CASSVEATYEQYF.

The V gene is TRBV11-3, the J gene TRBJ1-2; 7 bases agree with TRBD1. CDR1 and CDR2 (germline): SGHNT, YENEEA. This CDR3 comprises 16 residues. The trim removed 1 base at V and 4 bases at J, leaving 9 bases unmatched. CDR3 sequence reads: CASSLGLSGGRYGYTF. CDR3 bases: TGTGCCAGCAGCTTAGGGCTTTCAGGGGGACGCTATGGCTACACCTTC. Full variable domain (missing parts from reference TRBV11-3 and TRBJ1-2): EAGVVQSPRYKIIEKKQPVAFWCNPISGHNTLYWYLQNLGQGPELLIRYENEEAVDDSQLPKDRFSAERLKGVDSTLKIQPAELGDSAVYLCASSLGLSGGRYGYTFGSGTRLTVV.

As for this clone: Within the sample, other DNA sequences also encode this same CDR3. The V gene is TRBV3-1 (or the pseudogene TRBV3-2), the J gene TRBJ1-5; no reliable D call. V lost 1 base, J lost 4 bases, and 5 bases lay in between. The germline V gene has CDR1 LGHDT and CDR2 YNNKEL (reference sequence). CDR3 length equals 13 residues. DNA for the CDR3: TGTGCCAGCAGCCAAGGGCGGAATCAGCCCCAGCATTTT. Translation gives CASSQGRNQPQHF.

V usage is TRBV3-1 (or the pseudogene TRBV3-2) and J usage is TRBJ1-2, with D unresolved. The CDR3 totals 15 residues. Per the germline V gene, CDR1 is LGHDT and CDR2 is YNNKEL (reference sequence). V dropped 0 bases and J dropped 4 bases, with 12 bases sitting between them. The CDR3 DNA follows: TGTGCCAGCAGCCAAGATTTCCAGGAAATCTATGGCTACACCTTC. Its protein product is CASSQDFQEIYGYTF.

This clone was seen only once. The sample holds other DNA sequences that translate to the same CDR3. The chain joins TRBV12-3 or TRBV12-4 to TRBJ1-3, with TRBD1 as a possible D gene (6 bases). The CDR3 spans 13 residues. Deletions cut 6 bases from V and 0 bases from J, with 6 bases between. The CDR3 DNA is TGTGCCAGCAGACAGGGCTCTGGAAACACCATATATTTT. Protein: CASRQGSGNTIYF.

This chain joins TRBV2 and TRBJ2-3; 8 positions match TRBD2. The CDR3 consists of 17 residues. V shed 5 bases, J shed 3 bases, and the junction held 13 bases outside the gene matches. Germline loops: CDR1 SNHLY, CDR2 FYNNEI. The CDR3 reads CASSPTGGTVGTDTQYF. As DNA, the CDR3 is TGTGCCAGCAGTCCGACGGGAGGGACGGTTGGGACAGATACGCAGTATTTT.

The chain has TRBV19 and TRBJ2-5, with a weak D call TRBD2 (5 bases). The CDR3 runs to 12 residues. CDR1 LNHDA and CDR2 SQIVND come from the germline V gene (reference sequence). Between the trimmed V and J ends, which lost 8 bases and 4 bases, there was a span of 11 bases. The CDR3 DNA is TGTGCCAGTGGAGGAGTAGGAGAGACCCAGTACTTC. As protein: CASGGVGETQYF.

CDR3 bases: TGTGCCAGCCAGCTAGCGGGAGGGTACTACAATGAGCAGTTCTTC. It encodes CASQLAGGYYNEQFF. The V and J genes are TRBV3-1 (or the pseudogene TRBV3-2) and TRBJ2-1; 12 bases align to TRBD2. In germline, CDR1 is LGHDT, CDR2 YNNKEL (reference sequence). V gave up 8 bases and J gave up 3 bases; unmatched junction bases: 5. CDR3 size: 15 residues.